This TCR beta chain was retrieved from a study of regulatory T cells in long-lasting Graves disease. CDR3-region Arm-PCR and iRepertoire HTBI primers produced the TCR beta libraries. MiXCR, applied by TCRdb to the multiplex PCR reads, yields one record per CDR3 protein. The sample shows roughly 380,000 distinct CDR3 sequences, over 15% of them seen only once. Germline V gene lookup returns CDR1 SEHNR and CDR2 FQNEAQ (reference sequence). This CDR3 comprises 14 residues. Documented time point: newly diagnosed GD, antithyroid drugs for less than 3 months. The authors made the TCR library using RNA they extracted from PBMCs. Study findings and constraints: The analysis examined peripheral blood only and excluded thyroid tissue. Under persistent disease, TRBV28, TRBJ1-2 and TRBJ2-5 were used preferentially.

Points on this clonotype: Its antigen remains unknown. A much larger clone differs by one base, so this may be a read error.

A further study also used this sample, focusing on T cells in Graves' hyperthyroidism and ophthalmopathy. From that report: The study left out patients who had uncontrolled infection, other autoimmune disease, pregnancy or lactation. During a first-round RT-PCR of the TCR CDR3, the HTBI primer set was used.

Sequencing used peripheral blood mononuclear cells (PBMCs), obtained at new diagnosis, from a patient treated with antithyroid drugs. This sequence was found in a middle-aged man with Graves disease. The genes are TRBV7-9 and TRBJ2-5; D gene unclear. The CDR3 coding sequence is TGTGCCAGCAGCTTCCAGACTGGCCAAGAGACCCAGCACTTC. Its translation is CASSFQTGQETQHF.